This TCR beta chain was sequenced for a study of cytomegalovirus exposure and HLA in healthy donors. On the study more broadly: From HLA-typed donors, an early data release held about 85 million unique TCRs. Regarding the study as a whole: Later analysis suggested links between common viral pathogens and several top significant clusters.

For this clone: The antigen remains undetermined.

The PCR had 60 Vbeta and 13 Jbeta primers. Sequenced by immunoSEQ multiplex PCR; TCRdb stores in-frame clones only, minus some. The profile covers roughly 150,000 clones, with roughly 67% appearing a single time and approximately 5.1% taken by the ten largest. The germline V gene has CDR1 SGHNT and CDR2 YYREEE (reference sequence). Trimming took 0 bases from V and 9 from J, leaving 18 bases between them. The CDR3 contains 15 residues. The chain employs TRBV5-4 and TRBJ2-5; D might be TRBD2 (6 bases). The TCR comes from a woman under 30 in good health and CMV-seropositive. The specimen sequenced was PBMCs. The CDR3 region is CASSLEVGPTGAQYF. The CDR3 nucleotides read TGTGCCAGCAGCTTGGAGGTGGGGCCGACGGGGGCCCAGTACTTC.